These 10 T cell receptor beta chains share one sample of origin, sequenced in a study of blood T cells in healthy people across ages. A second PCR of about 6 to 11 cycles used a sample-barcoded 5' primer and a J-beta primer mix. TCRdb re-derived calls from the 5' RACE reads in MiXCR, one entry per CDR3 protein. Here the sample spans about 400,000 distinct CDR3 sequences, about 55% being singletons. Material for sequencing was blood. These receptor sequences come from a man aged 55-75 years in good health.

The CDR3 loop reads CASSPGEGGQPQHF. Written as DNA, the CDR3 is TGCGCCAGCAGTCCAGGAGAAGGTGGACAGCCCCAGCATTTT. This chain connects TRBV5-1 to TRBJ1-5; D remains ambiguous. Germline values: CDR1 SGHRS, CDR2 YFSETQ. There are 14 residues in the CDR3. V was trimmed by 5 bases and J by 7 bases, leaving 16 bases between them.

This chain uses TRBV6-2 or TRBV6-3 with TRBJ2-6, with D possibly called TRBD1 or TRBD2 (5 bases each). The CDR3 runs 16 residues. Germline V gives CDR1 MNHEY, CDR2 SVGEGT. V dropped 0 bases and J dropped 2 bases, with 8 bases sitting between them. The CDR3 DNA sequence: TGTGCCAGCAGTTACTCTTGGGGGACTGGGGCCAACGTCCTGACTTTC. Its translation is CASSYSWGTGANVLTF.

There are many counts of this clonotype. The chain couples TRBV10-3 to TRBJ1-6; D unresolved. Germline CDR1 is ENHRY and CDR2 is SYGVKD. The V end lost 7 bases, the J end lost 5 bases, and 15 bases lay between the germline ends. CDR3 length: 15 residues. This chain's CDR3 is CAIKEGAPDNSPLHF. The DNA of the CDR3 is TGTGCCATCAAGGAGGGCGCCCCCGATAATTCACCCCTCCACTTT.

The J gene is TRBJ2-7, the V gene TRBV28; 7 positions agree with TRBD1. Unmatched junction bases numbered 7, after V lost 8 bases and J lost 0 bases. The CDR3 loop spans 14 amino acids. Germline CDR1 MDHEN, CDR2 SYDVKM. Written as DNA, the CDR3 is TGTGCCAGCGCCCCGACAGGGCCCTCCTACGAGCAGTACTTC. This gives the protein CASAPTGPSYEQYF.

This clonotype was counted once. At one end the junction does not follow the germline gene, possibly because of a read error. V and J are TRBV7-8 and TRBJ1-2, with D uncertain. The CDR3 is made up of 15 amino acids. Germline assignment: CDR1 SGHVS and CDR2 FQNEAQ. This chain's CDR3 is CASSLVGSTGYGCTF. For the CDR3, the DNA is TGTGCCAGCAGCTTGGTGGGCTCTACTGGCTATGGCTGCACCTTC. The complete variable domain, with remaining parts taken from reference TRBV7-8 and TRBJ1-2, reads GAGVSQSPRYKVAKRGQDVALRCDPISGHVSLFWYQQALGQGPEFLTYFQNEAQLDKSGLPSDRFFAERPEGSVSTLKIQRTQQEDSAVYLCASSLVGSTGYGCTFGSGTRLTVV.

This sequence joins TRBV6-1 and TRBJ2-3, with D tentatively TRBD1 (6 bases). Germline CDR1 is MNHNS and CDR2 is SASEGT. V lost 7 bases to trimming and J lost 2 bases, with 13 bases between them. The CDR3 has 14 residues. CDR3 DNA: TGTGCCAGCACTACGAGACAGGCCACAGATACGCAGTATTTT. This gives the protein CASTTRQATDTQYF.

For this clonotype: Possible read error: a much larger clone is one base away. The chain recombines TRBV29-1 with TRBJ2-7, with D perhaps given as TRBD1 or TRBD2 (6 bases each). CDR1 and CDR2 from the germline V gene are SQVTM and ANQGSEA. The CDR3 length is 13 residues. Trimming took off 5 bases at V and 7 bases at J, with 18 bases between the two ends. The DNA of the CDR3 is TGCAGCGTTCGGGGGCAGGGCCACAATGAGCAGTACTTC. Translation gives CSVRGQGHNEQYF.

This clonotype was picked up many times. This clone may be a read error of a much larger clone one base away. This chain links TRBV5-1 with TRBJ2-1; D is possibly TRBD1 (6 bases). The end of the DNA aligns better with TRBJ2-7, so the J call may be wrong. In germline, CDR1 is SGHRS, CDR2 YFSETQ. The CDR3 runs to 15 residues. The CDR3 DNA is TGCGCCAGCAGCTTGGGGGACACGACCTACAATGAGCAGTACTTC. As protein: CASSLGDTTYNEQYF.

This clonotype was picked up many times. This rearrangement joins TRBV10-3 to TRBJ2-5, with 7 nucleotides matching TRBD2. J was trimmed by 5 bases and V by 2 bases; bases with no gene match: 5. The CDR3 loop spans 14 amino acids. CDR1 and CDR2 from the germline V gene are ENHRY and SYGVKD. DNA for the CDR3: TGTGCCATCAGTGAGCCGACTAGCTCGGAGACCCAGTACTTC. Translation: CAISEPTSSETQYF.

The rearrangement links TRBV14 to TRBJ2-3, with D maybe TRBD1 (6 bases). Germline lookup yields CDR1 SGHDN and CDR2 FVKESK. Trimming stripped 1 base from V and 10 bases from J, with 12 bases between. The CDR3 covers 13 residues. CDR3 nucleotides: TGTGCCAGCAGCCAAGGGGGGCAGGGTGCGCAGTATTTT. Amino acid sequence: CASSQGGQGAQYF.